This T cell receptor (beta chain) was profiled in a study of response to subunit inactivated influenza vaccine. Study-wide findings and caveats: The authors offered the suggestion that each seasonal influenza vaccination recruits few new T cells.

This clonotype was seen only a few times. Its specificity is not known. CDR1 and CDR2 (germline): SGHVS, FQNEAQ. This CDR3 has 18 amino acids. V gave up 3 bases and J gave up 3 bases, with 23 bases separating them. MiXCR, run by TCRdb on the RT-PCR reads, gives a single entry per CDR3 protein. The top ten hold about 11% of the sample, which has around 600,000 distinct CDR3 sequences, around 10% seen once. The same sample was also studied in work on T cells expressing NK-cell markers. That paper notes: Synthesis of TCR beta cDNA relied on 5'RACE template switching carrying UMIs. All TCR beta repertoires analysed originated from sorted CD3+CD56+NKG2C+, CD3+CD56+NKG2C- and CD3+CD56-NKG2C+ T cells. Of the CD8+ T cell pool in about 6 donors, roughly 1.0-8% was accounted for by dominant NKG2C+ clonotypes. Questions lingered over whether expanded NKG2C+ T cell clones were HCMV-specific.

The gene calls are TRBV7-8 and TRBJ2-5; possibly TRBD2 for D (6 bases). This TCR was sampled from a man aged 45-60 years who received an inactivated influenza vaccine. Sequenced material: PBMCs from blood, taken on the day of vaccination. The CDR3 spells CASSFPPWRDLKKETQYF. As DNA, the CDR3 is TGTGCCAGCAGCTTCCCACCCTGGAGGGACCTAAAGAAAGAGACCCAGTACTTC.